A single sample is the source of the 26 T cell receptor beta chains below, sequenced in a study of identical twins. TCRdb called the 5' RACE reads again in MiXCR, with one record for every CDR3 protein. The sample lists about 450,000 distinct CDR3 sequences, approximately 17% seen once, with roughly 12% in the top ten. The specimen was naive T cells sorted from blood. These receptors all come from a middle-aged man in good health.

This clonotype was detected ten times or more. This sequence joins TRBV28 and TRBJ2-7, with D maybe TRBD2 (6 bases). This CDR3 spans 14 amino acids. Germline V gene lookup returns CDR1 MDHEN and CDR2 SYDVKM. The germline V and J ends were trimmed by 5 bases and 3 bases, with 14 bases remaining between them. This chain's CDR3 is CASSDLAGSYEQYF. As DNA, the CDR3 is TGTGCCAGCAGTGACCTGGCGGGGAGCTACGAGCAGTACTTC.

This clonotype showed up many times. This chain uses TRBV20-1 with TRBJ2-3, with D maybe TRBD2 (5 bases). Germline CDR1 and CDR2: DFQATT and SNEGSKA (reference sequence). The CDR3 consists of 15 residues. V lost 6 bases and J 2 bases, leaving 18 bases between the germline ends. The CDR3 protein is CSARPSGPSTDTQYF. Written as DNA, the CDR3 is TGCAGTGCCCGTCCGAGCGGCCCCTCCACAGATACGCAGTATTTT.

This clonotype was seen a few times. The chain is built from TRBV7-9 and TRBJ1-2; 7 bases are shared with TRBD1. The V and J ends lost 4 bases and 1 base, in that order; junction bases with no gene match: 6. The CDR3 is 15 amino acids. Germline V gene lookup returns CDR1 SEHNR and CDR2 FQNEAQ (reference sequence). CDR3 residues: CASSSTGEFNYGYTF. The CDR3 nucleotides are TGTGCCAGCAGCTCCACAGGGGAATTTAACTATGGCTACACCTTC.

The chain couples TRBV15 to TRBJ2-1; 7 bases are a match to TRBD1. This CDR3 region has 14 residues. V gave up 8 bases and J gave up 0 bases; unmatched junction bases: 4. Germline V CDR1 and CDR2: LNHNV, YYDKDF (reference sequence). CDR3 sequence reads: CATSRGISYNEQFF. The CDR3 DNA reads TGTGCCACCTCCAGGGGGATCTCCTACAATGAGCAGTTCTTC.

This clonotype was observed many times. V gene TRBV7-2 combines with J gene TRBJ2-7; possible D gene TRBD1, 5 bases. Germline CDR1 and CDR2: SGHTA and FQGNSA. V lost 5 bases to trimming and J lost 4 bases, with 15 bases between them. This CDR3 comprises 14 residues. The CDR3 bases are TGTGCCAGCAGCGCAGCCCAGGGTACGTACGAGCAGTACTTC. It encodes CASSAAQGTYEQYF.

The chain employs TRBV11-2 and TRBJ2-2, with D perhaps matching TRBD2 (6 bases). Germline values: CDR1 SGHAT, CDR2 FQNNGV. The CDR3 covers 19 residues. V was shortened by 4 bases and J by 0 bases, with 21 bases between the two germline ends. CDR3 sequence: CASSSTRGLANANTGELFF. The CDR3 region has the DNA TGTGCCAGCAGCTCCACCCGGGGCCTAGCGAACGCGAACACCGGGGAGCTGTTTTTT. The whole variable domain, filled in from reference TRBV11-2 and TRBJ2-2, reads EAGVAQSPRYKIIEKRQSVAFWCNPISGHATLYWYQQILGQGPKLLIQFQNNGVVDDSQLPKDRFSAERLKGVDSTLKIQPAKLEDSAVYLCASSSTRGLANANTGELFFGEGSRLTVL.

This clonotype was found many times. J is TRBJ2-1 and V is TRBV29-1; the D gene is possibly TRBD1 (5 bases). V was cut by 7 bases and J by 0 bases, with 13 bases left in between. CDR1 SQVTM and CDR2 ANQGSEA come from the germline V gene. This CDR3 spans 14 amino acids. In DNA form, the CDR3 reads TGCAGCGCCAAGACAGAGGCCTCCTACAATGAGCAGTTCTTC. Amino acid sequence: CSAKTEASYNEQFF.

The chain carries TRBV5-6 and TRBJ1-2; 9 bases agree with TRBD1. Per the germline V gene, CDR1 is SGHDT and CDR2 is YYEEEE. V lost 4 bases, J lost 7 bases, and 5 bases stayed unmatched. CDR3 length: 13 residues. DNA for the CDR3: TGTGCCAGCAGCCTACGGGACAGGGCTGGCTACACCTTC. Protein sequence: CASSLRDRAGYTF.

The CDR3 DNA reads TGTGCCAGCAGCCCCCGAGGAAGGGCGGTCACTGAGCAGTTCTTC. This translates into CASSPRGRAVTEQFF. The chain employs TRBV7-9 and TRBJ2-1; D remains unclear. The CDR3 loop spans 15 amino acids. In germline, CDR1 is SEHNR, CDR2 FQNEAQ (reference sequence). V was shortened by 5 bases and J by 9 bases, with 20 bases between the two germline ends.

This clonotype was counted many times. This rearrangement joins TRBV27 to TRBJ1-2, with D possibly being TRBD1 (6 bases). The germline CDR1 and CDR2 sequences are MNHEY and SMNVEV (reference sequence). V was shortened by 2 bases and J by 4 bases, with 20 bases between the two germline ends. The CDR3 has 17 amino acids. The CDR3 region has the DNA TGTGCCAGCAGTTTAAATGAACGAGTTGGCAGGGGCTATGGCTACACCTTC. Amino acid sequence: CASSLNERVGRGYGYTF.

This clonotype has just a few counts. J is TRBJ2-7 and V is TRBV5-5; 11 bases fit TRBD2. V lost 4 bases and J lost 0; bases outside the gene matches: 9. The length of the CDR3 is 17 residues. The V gene's germline CDR1 is SGHKS and CDR2 YYEKEE (reference sequence). In DNA form, the CDR3 reads TGTGCCAGCAGCCCTCTAGCGGGGGGCCTGACCTCCTACGAGCAGTACTTC. Translated: CASSPLAGGLTSYEQYF.

This clonotype was seen ten or more times. V is TRBV14 and J is TRBJ1-1, with 7 bases matching TRBD1. Germline V CDR1 and CDR2: SGHDN, FVKESK. CDR3 length: 15 residues. The junction had 6 bases not matched to a gene; V was cut back by 4 bases and J by 1 base. DNA for the CDR3: TGTGCCAGCAGCCTTACCGGGACAGAGAACACTGAAGCTTTCTTT. Its protein product is CASSLTGTENTEAFF.

The V gene is TRBV5-6, the J gene TRBJ2-1, with 8 nucleotides matching TRBD2. Germline-derived CDR1 and CDR2 are SGHDT and YYEEEE. This CDR3 region has 16 residues. The V and J ends lost 3 bases and 4 bases, in that order; junction bases with no gene match: 9. The CDR3 loop reads CASSSWGLAGYNEQFF. The CDR3 nucleotides are TGTGCCAGCAGCTCCTGGGGGTTAGCGGGGTACAATGAGCAGTTCTTC.

This chain links TRBV28 with TRBJ2-5; TRBD2 agrees at 7 bases. J gave up 3 bases and V 6 bases, and 10 bases lay outside the gene matches. The length of the CDR3 is 15 residues. The germline V gene has CDR1 MDHEN and CDR2 SYDVKM. The CDR3 sequence: CASSPFVAGEETQYF. The CDR3 DNA sequence: TGTGCCAGCAGCCCCTTCGTGGCGGGAGAAGAGACCCAGTACTTC. The variable domain in full, completed from reference TRBV28 and TRBJ2-5, reads DVKVTQSSRYLVKRTGEKVFLECVQDMDHENMFWYRQDPGLGLRLIYFSYDVKMKEKGDIPEGYSVSREKKERFSLILESASTNQTSMYLCASSPFVAGEETQYFGPGTRLLVL.

The V call is TRBV30, the J call TRBJ2-7, with a possible D match to TRBD2 (5 bases). Trimming removed 4 bases at V and 2 bases at J, with 12 bases between. CDR3 length: 13 residues. CDR1 is GTSNPN and CDR2 is SVGIG in the germline V gene (reference sequence). The CDR3 reads CAWNSLGPYEQYF. The CDR3 DNA reads as TGTGCCTGGAATTCACTAGGACCCTACGAGCAGTACTTC.

This clonotype was picked up many times. The genes are TRBV10-3 and TRBJ2-1, with TRBD1 identical over 8 bases. The trim removed 2 bases at V and 2 bases at J, leaving 2 bases unmatched. The CDR3 totals 15 residues. Germline V gene sequence: CDR1 ENHRY, CDR2 SYGVKD. The CDR3: CAISEGQGPYNEQFF. CDR3 nucleotides: TGTGCCATCAGTGAGGGACAGGGCCCCTACAATGAGCAGTTCTTC.

The chain couples TRBV12-3 or TRBV12-4 to TRBJ2-7; D is ambiguous. V lost 3 bases to trimming and J lost 5 bases, with 8 bases between them. The CDR3 extends over 12 amino acids. The CDR3 bases are TGTGCCAGCAGTTTTAGTCGCCACGAGCAGTACTTC. Translated: CASSFSRHEQYF.

The chain uses TRBV6-4 and TRBJ2-3; 9 bases fit TRBD1. This CDR3 is built from 14 residues. With 4 bases clipped from V and 5 bases from J, the junction kept 4 bases outside the gene matches. Looked up from germline, CDR1 is MRHNA and CDR2 is SNTAGT. Written as DNA, the CDR3 is TGTGCCAGCAGTGGACAGGGGGGGATAGATACGCAGTATTTT. This encodes CASSGQGGIDTQYF.

This clonotype was counted at least ten times. This chain joins TRBV5-1 and TRBJ2-1, with D unclear. The CDR3 is made up of 13 amino acids. Trimming removed 0 bases from V and 2 bases from J, with 3 bases in between. Germline loops: CDR1 SGHRS, CDR2 YFSETQ. The CDR3 region is CASSLAPYNEQFF. The CDR3 bases are TGCGCCAGCAGCTTGGCCCCCTACAATGAGCAGTTCTTC. Drawing the rest from reference TRBV5-1 and TRBJ2-1, the complete variable domain is KAGVTQTPRYLIKTRGQQVTLSCSPISGHRSVSWYQQTPGQGLQFLFEYFSETQRNKGNFPGRFSGRQFSNSRSEMNVSTLELGDSALYLCASSLAPYNEQFFGPGTRLTVL.

A few counts support this clonotype. The chain recombines TRBV6-2 or TRBV6-3 with TRBJ2-3; D remains unclear. Trimming removed 0 bases from V and 2 bases from J, with 3 bases in between. Germline CDR1 is MNHEY and CDR2 is SVGEGT. The CDR3 loop spans 13 amino acids. CDR3 region: CASSYSDTDTQYF. In nucleotides, the CDR3 is TGTGCCAGCAGTTACTCGGACACAGATACGCAGTATTTT.

This clonotype showed up many times. The chain uses TRBV7-9 and TRBJ2-1; the D gene is possibly TRBD1 (6 bases). Germline values: CDR1 SEHNR, CDR2 FQNEAQ (reference sequence). CDR3 length equals 13 residues. The V gene lost 1 base and the J gene lost 10 bases, with 11 bases spanning the gap. CDR3 region: CASSLGTDSEQFF. CDR3 DNA sequence: TGTGCCAGCAGCTTAGGGACAGACTCGGAGCAGTTCTTC. Full variable domain (remainder filled in from reference TRBV7-9 and TRBJ2-1): DTGVSQNPRHKITKRGQNVTFRCDPISEHNRLYWYRQTLGQGPEFLTYFQNEAQLEKSRLLSDRFSAERPKGSFSTLEIQRTEQGDSAMYLCASSLGTDSEQFFGPGTRLTVL.

The chain recombines TRBV5-1 with TRBJ1-6; 9 nucleotides match TRBD1. CDR1 and CDR2 from the germline V gene are SGHRS and YFSETQ. There are 15 residues in the CDR3. The V and J ends lost 1 base and 9 bases, in that order; junction bases with no gene match: 5. The CDR3 bases are TGCGCCAGCAGCTTGACAGGGGGCCTTCTTTCACCCCTCCACTTT. This encodes CASSLTGGLLSPLHF. The variable domain in full, completed from reference TRBV5-1 and TRBJ1-6, reads KAGVTQTPRYLIKTRGQQVTLSCSPISGHRSVSWYQQTPGQGLQFLFEYFSETQRNKGNFPGRFSGRQFSNSRSEMNVSTLELGDSALYLCASSLTGGLLSPLHFGNGTRLTVT.

This clonotype came up a few times. This chain uses TRBV4-2 with TRBJ2-7; 9 bases line up with TRBD1. Germline V lookup: CDR1 LGHNA, CDR2 YNFKEQ. The CDR3 extends over 15 amino acids. The J segment lost 2 bases and the V segment lost 3 bases, leaving 5 bases of the junction unmatched. CDR3 protein: CASSHLRDRAYEQYF. In DNA, the CDR3 is TGTGCCAGCAGCCACCTCCGGGACAGGGCCTACGAGCAGTACTTC.

This chain connects TRBV12-3 or TRBV12-4 to TRBJ2-1, with D unresolved. V shed 4 bases and J shed 8 bases, with 9 bases lying between them. CDR3 size: 12 residues. CDR3 coding DNA: TGTGCCAGCAGTTGGTTTGGCGATGAGCAGTTCTTC. This codes for CASSWFGDEQFF.

This clonotype has just a few counts. This chain joins TRBV4-2 and TRBJ2-7; a weak D match, TRBD1 (5 bases). The CDR3 has 14 residues. Trimming stripped 1 base from V and 6 bases from J, with 13 bases between. Germline CDR1 is LGHNA and CDR2 is YNFKEQ. The CDR3 DNA sequence: TGTGCCAGCAGCCAAGGTCAGGGTGTCGGCGAGCAGTACTTC. Encoded protein: CASSQGQGVGEQYF.

This clonotype was picked up a small number of times. This may come from a read error, since a much larger clone is one base off. J is TRBJ2-1 and V is TRBV20-1; no clear D gene. V was shortened by 0 bases and J by 12 bases, with 15 bases between the two germline ends. The germline gives CDR1 DFQATT, CDR2 SNEGSKA (reference sequence). CDR3 length equals 13 residues. The DNA of the CDR3 is TGCAGTGCTAGAGACGTCACGAGGTATGGGCAGTTCTTC. It yields the protein CSARDVTRYGQFF.